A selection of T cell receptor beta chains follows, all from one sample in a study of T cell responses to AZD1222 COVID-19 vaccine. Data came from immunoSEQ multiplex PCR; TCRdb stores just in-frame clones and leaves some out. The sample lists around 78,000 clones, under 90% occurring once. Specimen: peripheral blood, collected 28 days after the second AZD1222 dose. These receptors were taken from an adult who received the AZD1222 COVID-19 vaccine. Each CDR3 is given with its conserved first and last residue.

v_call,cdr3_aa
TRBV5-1,CASSLGREQYF
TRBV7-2,CASSFQTGALYGYTF
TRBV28,CASSSTGGWDEQYF
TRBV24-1,CATSGHLGTEAFF
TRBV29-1,CSVEGGGEQYF
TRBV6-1,CASSETTVRDTQYF
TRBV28,CASSFLSSYNSPLHF
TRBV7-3,CASSLTRDSHEQYF
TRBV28,CASSQPTGPLNYGYTF
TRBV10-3,CAISGTANSPLHF
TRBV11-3,CASSHGSGFDTQYF
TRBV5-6,CASSSLLMTSNTEAFF
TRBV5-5,CASSLAGGNQPQHF
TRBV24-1,CATSDSTDRDAGRTYGYTF
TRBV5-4,CASSLPGQGAYEQYF
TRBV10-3,CAIGPGMKADYGYTF
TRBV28,CAARDRGINTQYF
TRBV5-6,CASRKPGQAYEQYF
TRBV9,CASSVARPVDTGELFF
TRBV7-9,CASSPVQGSYEQYF
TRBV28,CATPDRVGGYTF
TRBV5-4,CASSSQGARGNTIYF
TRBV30,CAWSPRGKGYGYTF
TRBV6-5,CASRLAWQNTGELFF
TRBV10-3,CAISESGPEQYF
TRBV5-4,CASTRTGADEAFF
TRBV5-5,CASSLARGNPYEQYF
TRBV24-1,CATRRTGEETQYF
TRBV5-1,CASSPGQLGSYEQYF
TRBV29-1,CSVVTARYGYTF
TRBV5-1,CASSLAGTVAETQYF
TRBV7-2,CASSLTSGGSYEQYF
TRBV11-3,CASSSGGSYEQYF
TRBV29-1,CSVELQGPGDTGELFF
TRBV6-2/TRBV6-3,CASSGGGSSYEQYF
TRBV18,CASSPSTGQGSTEAFF
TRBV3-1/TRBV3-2,CASSHDRGRILNEQFF
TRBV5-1,CASSLVGRTTEAFF
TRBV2,CARSQDRNSYEQYF
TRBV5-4,CASSLWGNEQFF
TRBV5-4,CASSLMRSNSGANVLTF
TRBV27,CASSLRGSNQPQHF
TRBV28,CASTPGATGELFF
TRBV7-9,CASSPHIAGGIYNEQFF
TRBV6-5,CASSYGVWDTIYF
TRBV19,CASSIRASWDQPQHF
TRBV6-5,CASTYGYEQYF
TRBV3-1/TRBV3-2,CASSQVGGAFEQFF